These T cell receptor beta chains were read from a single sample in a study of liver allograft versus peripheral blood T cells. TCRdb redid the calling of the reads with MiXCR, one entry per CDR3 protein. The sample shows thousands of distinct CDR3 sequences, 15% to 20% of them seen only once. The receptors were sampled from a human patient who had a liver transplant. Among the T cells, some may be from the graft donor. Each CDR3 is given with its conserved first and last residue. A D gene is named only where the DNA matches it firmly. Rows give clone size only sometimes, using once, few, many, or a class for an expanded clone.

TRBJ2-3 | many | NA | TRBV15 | TGTGCCACCAGCCCCACCCTACGGCAGGGGGGGACCACAGATACGCAGTATTTT | CATSPTLRQGGTTDTQYF
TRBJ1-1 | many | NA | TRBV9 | TGTGCCAGCAGCGTTGGGAACCCTTTGAACACTGAAGCTTTCTTT | CASSVGNPLNTEAFF
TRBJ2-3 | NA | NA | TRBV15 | TGTGCCACCAGCAGAGGCCGAGGGGCTAGAGCTACGCAGTATTTT | CATSRGRGARATQYF
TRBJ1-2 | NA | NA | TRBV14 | TGTGCCAGCAGCCAAGATAGGCAGGGCCTTACCTTC | CASSQDRQGLTF
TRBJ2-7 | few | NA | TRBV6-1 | TGTGCCAGCAGACACCCTGAAGGGGCCATTAACTCCTACGAGCAGTACTTC | CASRHPEGAINSYEQYF
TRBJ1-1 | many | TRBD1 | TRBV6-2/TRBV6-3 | TGTGCCAGCAGTTATATCGGTCAGGGGGGTGACACTGAAGCTTTCTTT | CASSYIGQGGDTEAFF
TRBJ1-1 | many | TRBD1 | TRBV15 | TGTGCCACCAGCCCAGGGGGGAGGAAAGCTTTCTTT | CATSPGGRKAFF
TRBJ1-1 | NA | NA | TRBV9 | TGTGCCAGCAGCGTAGGCAACATGAACACTGAAGCTTTCTTT | CASSVGNMNTEAFF
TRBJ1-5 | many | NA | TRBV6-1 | TGTGCCAGCAGTGAAGGAACCGTACCTAGCAATCAGCCCCAGCATTTT | CASSEGTVPSNQPQHF
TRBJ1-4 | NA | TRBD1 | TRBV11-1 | TGTGCCAGCAGCCGGACAGGGGCCGGGAATGAAAAACTGTTTTTT | CASSRTGAGNEKLFF
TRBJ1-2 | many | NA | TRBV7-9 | TGTGCCAGCAGCCCCGTCGGGATTTATGGCTACACCTTC | CASSPVGIYGYTF
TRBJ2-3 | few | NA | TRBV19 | TGTGCCAGTAGGGAGAGGGGTTTTCTTTGGACTGGTATGGATACGCAGTATTTT | CASRERGFLWTGMDTQYF
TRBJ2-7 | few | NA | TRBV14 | TGTGCCAGCAGCCAAGATCTCACAGGGAATTACGAGCAGTACTTC | CASSQDLTGNYEQYF
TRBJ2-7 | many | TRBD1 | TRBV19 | TGTGCCAGTAGCCCCTCCGGGACAGGGGTGTTCGAGCAGTACTTC | CASSPSGTGVFEQYF
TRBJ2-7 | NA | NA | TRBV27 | TGTGCCAGCAGTGCGGGACTCTCCTCCTGCGAGCAGTACTTC | CASSAGLSSCEQYF
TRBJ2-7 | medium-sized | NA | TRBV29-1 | TGCAGCGTTGAAGACGTAAGCTCCTACGAGCAGTACTTC | CSVEDVSSYEQYF
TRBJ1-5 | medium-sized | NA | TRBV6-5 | TGTGCCAGCAGTCCGTTACGGGCTGAACAGCCCCAGCATTTT | CASSPLRAEQPQHF
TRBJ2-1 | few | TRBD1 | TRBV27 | TGTGCCAGCAGTTCCCGACAGGGGGGGGACAATGAGCAGTTCTTC | CASSSRQGGDNEQFF
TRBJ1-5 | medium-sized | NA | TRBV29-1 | TGCAGCGTTCCCGGGGAGGAAAATCAGCCCCAGCATTTT | CSVPGEENQPQHF
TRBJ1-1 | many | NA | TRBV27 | TGTGCCAGCAGTTCGGGACGGATAAACACTGAAGCTTTCTTT | CASSSGRINTEAFF
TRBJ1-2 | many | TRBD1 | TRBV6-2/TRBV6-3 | TGTGCCAGCGGTGGTATCCGGGACAGGGAAAGCTACACCTTC | CASGGIRDRESYTF
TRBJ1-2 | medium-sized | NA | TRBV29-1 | TGCAGCGTCGTTTCGGGACAAGCTAACTATGGCTACACCTTC | CSVVSGQANYGYTF
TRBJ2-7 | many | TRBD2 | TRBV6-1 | TGTGCCAGCAGTTCTAGCGGGGTATCCTACGAGCAGTACTTC | CASSSSGVSYEQYF
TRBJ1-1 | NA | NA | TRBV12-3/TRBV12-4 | TGTGCCAGCAGTTTACAGGGTCGGGGCACTGAAGCTTTCTTT | CASSLQGRGTEAFF
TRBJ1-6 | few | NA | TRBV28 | TGTGCCACCCTACCCCCGGACACAATCTATAATTCACCCCTCCACTTT | CATLPPDTIYNSPLHF
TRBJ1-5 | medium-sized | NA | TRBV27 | TGTGCCACCAAAGGGTACGGCAATCAGCCCCAGCATTTT | CATKGYGNQPQHF
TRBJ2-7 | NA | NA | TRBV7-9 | TGTGCCAGCAGCTTCGGCACCTACGAGCAGTACTTC | CASSFGTYEQYF
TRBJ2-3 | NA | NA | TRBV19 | TGTGCCAGTAGTACGAGCGGACATAGCACAGATACGCAGTATTTT | CASSTSGHSTDTQYF
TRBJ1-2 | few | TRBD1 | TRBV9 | TGTGCCAGCAGCCCCAATCAGGGGGATGGCTACACCTTC | CASSPNQGDGYTF
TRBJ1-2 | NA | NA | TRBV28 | TGTGCCAGCTGTTTTAGGGGGGATCACTATGGCTACACCTTC | CASCFRGDHYGYTF
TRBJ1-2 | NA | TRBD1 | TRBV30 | TGTGCCTGGAGTGTATTGGACAGGGAAAATGGCTACACCTTC | CAWSVLDRENGYTF
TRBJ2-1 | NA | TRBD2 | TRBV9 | TGTGCCAGCAGCCCTAGCGGGGTGGGCTACAATGAGCAGTTCTTC | CASSPSGVGYNEQFF
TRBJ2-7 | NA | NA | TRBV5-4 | TGTGCCAGCAGCTTGGTGGGCTCCTCCTACGAGCAGTACTTC | CASSLVGSSYEQYF